These 24 T cell receptor beta chains were all obtained from the same sample, sequenced in a study of blood T cell repertoires in COVID-19 (TCRdb year 2020). The library was built by means of the immunoSEQ multiplex PCR assay. In TCRdb, the immuneACCESS table is reduced to in-frame sequences with V and J assigned. These tables do not hold every clone; where another copy was compared, an unresolved V gene accounts for under half, and the others remain unexplained. A total of some 360,000 clones appear in this sample, approximately 89% of them only once. The ten largest clones add up to around 3.9% of the sample. Sequencing was done on a sample of peripheral blood. The receptors originated from a woman aged 55-69 years with COVID-19, enrolled during active disease.

The CDR3 nucleotides are TGTGCCAGCAGCCCAGGACAGGGGCCGAACACCGGGGAGCTGTTTTTT. Translation: CASSPGQGPNTGELFF. J is TRBJ2-2 and V is TRBV7-9; 9 nucleotides agree with TRBD1. CDR1 is SEHNR, CDR2 FQNEAQ, per germline (reference sequence). The CDR3 covers 16 residues. With V trimmed by 5 bases and J by 0 bases, 4 bases remained unmatched.

The rearrangement links TRBV7-2 to TRBJ2-5, with TRBD2 matching over 7 bases. The CDR3 has 16 residues. The germline gives CDR1 SGHTA, CDR2 FQGNSA. V was pared by 0 bases and J by 4 bases, with 8 bases of the junction left unmatched. The CDR3 DNA reads TGTGCCAGCAGCTTAGCCCCCCCAGCGGGGAGAGAGACCCAGTACTTC. It codes for CASSLAPPAGRETQYF.

The chain couples TRBV2 to TRBJ2-5; no clear D. Trimming cost V 3 bases and J 2 bases, with 7 bases left between them. Germline V lookup: CDR1 SNHLY, CDR2 FYNNEI. This CDR3 region has 13 residues. The CDR3 loop is CASSENLQETQYF. The CDR3 region has the DNA TGTGCCAGCAGTGAGAACTTACAAGAGACCCAGTACTTC.

This chain joins TRBV12-2 and TRBJ1-5. TRBV12-2 is tagged as a pseudogene. The CDR3 totals 15 residues. CDR3 coding DNA: TGTGCAAGTCGCCTAGGGACGCGGGAGGGTCAGCCCCAGCATTTT. As protein: CASRLGTREGQPQHF.

J is TRBJ1-2 and V is TRBV7-2; the match to TRBD1 covers 11 bases. The CDR3 consists of 14 residues. CDR1 and CDR2 from the germline V gene are SGHTA and FQGNSA. The V segment lost 5 bases and the J segment 5 bases; nucleotides outside the gene matches: 4. The DNA of the CDR3 is TGTGCCAGCAGCCCGGACAGGGGGCTGTATGGCTACACCTTC. It encodes CASSPDRGLYGYTF.

The chain recombines TRBV29-1 with TRBJ2-2, with 7 bases that match TRBD1. The CDR3 loop spans 11 amino acids. The V and J ends lost 6 bases and 7 bases, in that order; junction bases with no gene match: 2. Germline V lookup: CDR1 SQVTM, CDR2 ANQGSEA. DNA for the CDR3: TGCAGCGTCCAGGGGGACGGGGAGCTGTTTTTT. As protein: CSVQGDGELFF.

This clone was counted once. The V call is TRBV5-1, the J call TRBJ1-6, with 7 bases matching TRBD1. The CDR3 consists of 16 residues. J gave up 10 bases and V 6 bases, and 16 bases lay outside the gene matches. The germline V gene has CDR1 SGHRS and CDR2 YFSETQ. The CDR3: CASTQGVSGEGSPLHF. DNA for the CDR3: TGCGCCAGCACCCAGGGGGTTTCAGGGGAAGGGTCACCCCTCCACTTT.

The chain employs TRBV19 and TRBJ2-6; tentatively, D is TRBD1 (5 bases). The V and J ends lost 3 bases and 1 base respectively, with 13 bases between them. The CDR3 length is 17 residues. Germline V gene lookup returns CDR1 LNHDA and CDR2 SQIVND (reference sequence). Here the CDR3 reads CASSIMPGRSGANVLTF. The CDR3 DNA sequence: TGTGCCAGTAGTATTATGCCAGGGCGGTCTGGGGCCAACGTCCTGACTTTC.

The chain joins TRBV7-9 to TRBJ2-3; TRBD1 agrees at 11 bases. The CDR3 totals 14 residues. The V gene end was trimmed by 10 bases and the J gene end by 5 bases; junction bases not matched to a gene: 8. CDR1 and CDR2 from the germline V gene are SEHNR and FQNEAQ (reference sequence). DNA for the CDR3: TGTGCCACCGCCGGGACAGGGGGTGTAGATACGCAGTATTTT. Translated: CATAGTGGVDTQYF.

The chain employs TRBV6-6 and TRBJ2-1; 11 nucleotides line up with TRBD1. J lost 4 bases, V lost 0 bases, and 2 bases had no gene match. From germline, CDR1 is MNHNY and CDR2 SVGAGI (reference sequence). The CDR3 sequence is 16 residues long. CDR3 DNA: TGTGCCAGCAGTTACTCAGGGACAGGGGGGTACAATGAGCAGTTCTTC. It encodes CASSYSGTGGYNEQFF.

V is TRBV19 and J is TRBJ1-1; D ambiguous. Germline V CDR1 and CDR2: LNHDA, SQIVND (reference sequence). Trimming cost V 0 bases and J 6 bases, with 11 bases left between them. The CDR3 consists of 14 residues. This chain's CDR3 is CASSIDRPGSEAFF. The DNA for the CDR3 is TGTGCCAGTAGTATAGATCGGCCAGGCTCTGAAGCTTTCTTT. Full variable domain (rest looked up from reference TRBV19 and TRBJ1-1): DGGITQSPKYLFRKEGQNVTLSCEQNLNHDAMYWYRQDPGQGLRLIYYSQIVNDFQKGDIAEGYSVSREKKESFPLTVTSAQKNPTAFYLCASSIDRPGSEAFFGQGTRLTVV.

This clone occurred a few times. One end of the junction fails to match germline, which may point to a read error. The V and J genes are TRBV3-1 (or the pseudogene TRBV3-2) and TRBJ1-2; TRBD1 matches at 8 bases. Germline V gene lookup returns CDR1 LGHDT and CDR2 YNNKEL (reference sequence). The CDR3 runs 11 residues. CDR3 DNA: TGTGCCAGCAGCCAGACAGGGGTCCCTTTATTC. This gives the protein CASSQTGVPLF.

The gene calls are TRBV7-7 and TRBJ2-5, with TRBD2 as a possible D gene (5 bases). The V gene's germline CDR1 is SSHAT and CDR2 FNYEAQ (reference sequence). The CDR3 length is 17 residues. Trimming cost V 2 bases and J 1 base, with 17 bases left between them. The CDR3 loop reads CASSLKMVVAPQETQYF. CDR3 bases: TGTGCCAGCAGCTTAAAGATGGTAGTAGCGCCCCAAGAGACCCAGTACTTC. Full variable domain (rest looked up from reference TRBV7-7 and TRBJ2-5): GAGVSQSPRYKVTKRGQDVTLRCDPISSHATLYWYQQALGQGPEFLTYFNYEAQPDKSGLPSDRFSAERPEGSISTLTIQRTEQRDSAMYRCASSLKMVVAPQETQYFGPGTRLLVL.

V usage is TRBV3-1 (or the pseudogene TRBV3-2) and J usage is TRBJ1-6, with a tentative D call TRBD1 (6 bases). This CDR3 is built from 15 residues. The germline V gene has CDR1 LGHDT and CDR2 YNNKEL (reference sequence). Trimming took 5 bases from V and 4 from J, leaving 12 bases between them. The CDR3 spells CASSWQGLYNSPLHF. The DNA for the CDR3 is TGTGCCAGCAGCTGGCAGGGGCTTTATAATTCACCCCTCCACTTT.

The J gene is TRBJ1-1, the V gene TRBV11-2, with a tentative D call TRBD1 (6 bases). The germline V gene has CDR1 SGHAT and CDR2 FQNNGV. This CDR3 spans 15 amino acids. Trimming took off 8 bases at V and 4 bases at J, with 20 bases between the two ends. The CDR3 DNA reads as TGTGCCAGCGGGAGGGGGGCAGGACTTTTCACTGAAGCTTTCTTT. Its protein is CASGRGAGLFTEAFF.

The chain recombines TRBV12-3 or TRBV12-4 with TRBJ2-1; D ambiguous. V dropped 5 bases and J dropped 10 bases, with 9 bases sitting between them. This CDR3 is 11 amino acids long. CDR3 in DNA: TGTGCCAGCAGTCAAGAAGCAGAGCAGTTCTTC. Residues: CASSQEAEQFF.

This clone was seen a handful of times. The chain uses TRBV18 and TRBJ1-3; D uncertain. V was clipped by 6 bases and J by 0 bases, with 3 bases between them. Per germline, CDR1 KGHSH and CDR2 LQKENI. The CDR3 totals 12 residues. Here the CDR3 DNA reads TGTGCCAGCTCCGGCTCTGGAAACACCATATATTTT. Residues: CASSGSGNTIYF.

Only a few counts were recorded for this clone. The chain has TRBV20-1 and TRBJ1-6; a weak D match, TRBD1 (6 bases). V was trimmed by 3 bases and J by 7 bases, leaving 22 bases between them. This CDR3 is 17 amino acids long. CDR1 and CDR2 (germline): DFQATT, SNEGSKA (reference sequence). As DNA, the CDR3 is TGCAGTGCTAGTAGTCACGGGGGGGGCGTCCGGAATTCACCCCTCCACTTT. It translates to CSASSHGGGVRNSPLHF.

V gene TRBV11-2 combines with J gene TRBJ2-3; 7 nucleotides line up with TRBD2. The length of the CDR3 is 18 residues. CDR1 SGHAT and CDR2 FQNNGV come from the germline V gene. V lost 3 bases, J lost 1 base, and 13 bases stayed unmatched. The CDR3 spells CASSFPKLASGGTDTQYF. The CDR3 DNA is TGTGCCAGCAGCTTCCCGAAGCTTGCCAGCGGGGGCACAGATACGCAGTATTTT.

This chain joins TRBV28 and TRBJ2-7, with TRBD2 as a possible D gene (5 bases). Per the germline V gene, CDR1 is MDHEN and CDR2 is SYDVKM. V gave up 2 bases and J gave up 4 bases, with 6 bases separating them. This CDR3 contains 12 residues. CDR3 region: CASSLEGYEQYF. In DNA, the CDR3 is TGTGCCAGCAGTTTAGAGGGTTACGAGCAGTACTTC.

The gene calls are TRBV6-2 or TRBV6-3 and TRBJ1-2, with 9 nucleotides matching TRBD1. CDR3 size: 14 residues. Trimming removed 6 bases from V and 6 bases from J; junction bases left unmatched: 8. Germline-derived CDR1 and CDR2 are MNHEY and SVGEGT. This CDR3 reads CASSQLGTGHGYTF. CDR3 coding DNA: TGTGCCAGCAGCCAACTCGGGACAGGGCATGGCTACACCTTC.

The chain combines TRBV25-1 with TRBJ1-1; TRBD1 aligns across 8 bases. Germline CDR1 MGHDK, CDR2 SYGVNS. The CDR3 is 15 residues long. V shed 4 bases, J shed 4 bases, and the junction held 8 bases outside the gene matches. CDR3 DNA sequence: TGTGCCAGCAGTGGGGGACAGGTCCTGGGCACTGAAGCTTTCTTT. Amino acids: CASSGGQVLGTEAFF. The whole variable domain, remainder taken from reference TRBV25-1 and TRBJ1-1, is EADIYQTPRYLVIGTGKKITLECSQTMGHDKMYWYQQDPGMELHLIHYSYGVNSTEKGDLSSESTVSRIRTEHFPLTLESARPSHTSQYLCASSGGQVLGTEAFFGQGTRLTVV.

V usage is TRBV6-5 and J usage is TRBJ1-1; no definite D call. The germline gives CDR1 MNHEY, CDR2 SVGAGI. This CDR3 spans 15 amino acids. With 4 bases removed from V and 7 bases from J, the gap between germline ends came to 19 bases. The DNA for the CDR3 is TGTGCCAGCAGTTCCTTCGCCGGAGTCCCATTTGAAGCTTTCTTT. This codes for CASSSFAGVPFEAFF.

The V and J genes are TRBV6-5 and TRBJ1-2; 9 nucleotides line up with TRBD1. V shed 6 bases and J 8 bases; nucleotides not matched to a gene: 10. CDR3 length: 14 residues. CDR1 MNHEY and CDR2 SVGAGI come from the germline V gene. The CDR3 loop reads CASRRSQGAEGYTF. CDR3 DNA: TGTGCCAGCAGGAGGTCACAGGGGGCGGAGGGCTACACCTTC.